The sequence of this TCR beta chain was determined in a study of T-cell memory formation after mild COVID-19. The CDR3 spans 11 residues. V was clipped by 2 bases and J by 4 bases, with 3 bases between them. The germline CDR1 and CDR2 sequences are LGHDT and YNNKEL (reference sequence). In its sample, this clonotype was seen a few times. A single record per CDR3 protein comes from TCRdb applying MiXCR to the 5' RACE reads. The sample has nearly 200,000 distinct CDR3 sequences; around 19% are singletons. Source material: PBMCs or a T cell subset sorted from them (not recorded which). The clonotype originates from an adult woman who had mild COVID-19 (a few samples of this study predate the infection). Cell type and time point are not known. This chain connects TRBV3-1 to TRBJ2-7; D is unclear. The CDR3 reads CASSQQYEQYF. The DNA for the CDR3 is TGTGCCAGCAGCCAACAATACGAGCAGTACTTC.